Detailed here is one TCR beta chain. Germline V lookup: CDR1 LNHNV, CDR2 YYDKDF (reference sequence). There are 15 residues in the CDR3. Trimming removed 0 bases from V and 3 bases from J; junction bases left unmatched: 1. The time point is: pretreatment peripheral blood. The data originate from a study of PD-L1 blockade in urothelial cancer. At the level of the study: Median T cell yield from blood was over 120,000.

Clones were read by immunoSEQ multiplex PCR, and TCRdb kept only the in-frame ones, dropping some. In the table there are some 74,000 clones, around four fifths of which are singletons. The chain is built from TRBV15 and TRBJ1-4, with 7 bases that match TRBD1. This material consisted of PBMCs, taken around atezolizumab (anti-PD-L1) treatment. The source of this sequence is a man aged 40-50 years with urothelial cancer. The CDR3: CATSRDQGANEKLFF. CDR3 coding DNA: TGTGCCACCAGCAGAGACCAGGGGGCTAATGAAAAACTGTTTTTT.